The 27 T cell receptor beta chains reported below all come from one sample, sequenced in a study of T cells after yellow fever vaccination. From the 5' RACE reads, TCRdb called clonotypes with MiXCR, one entry per CDR3 protein. The sample carries about 330,000 distinct CDR3 sequences, approximately 4% recorded once. The sequencing used PBMCs, collected 5 days after the yellow fever booster vaccination. The origin of the receptors is a man aged 18 to 30 who received the YFV17D yellow fever vaccine.

In the case of this clonotype: An end of the junction does not agree with germline; a read error may underlie this. The chain combines TRBV5-1 with TRBJ2-5; TRBD1 aligns across 8 bases. From germline, CDR1 is SGHRS and CDR2 YFSETQ. The CDR3 length is 13 residues. The CDR3 region has the DNA TGCGCCAGCAGATTGGGACAGGCCGAGACCCAGTACTTC. Amino acids: CASRLGQAETQYF.

This clonotype has just a few counts. The gene calls are TRBV7-2 and TRBJ1-4, with 9 bases fitting TRBD1. CDR3 size: 15 residues. V trimming: 6 bases; J trimming: 6 bases; junction bases outside the gene matches: 8. CDR1 SGHTA and CDR2 FQGNSA come from the germline V gene. The CDR3 nucleotides read TGTGCCAGCAGGGATACAGGGGGCGGGGATGAAAAACTGTTTTTT. Translation gives CASRDTGGGDEKLFF.

This clonotype has ten or more counts. This chain joins TRBV10-3 and TRBJ2-1; 10 bases align to TRBD2. This CDR3 region has 15 residues. After removal of 7 bases from V and 10 bases from J, the junction contained 13 bases not matched to a gene. Germline values: CDR1 ENHRY, CDR2 SYGVKD. DNA for the CDR3: TGTGCCATCACCCTGAGCGGGGGGGGCGTCGCCGAGCAGTTCTTC. It yields the protein CAITLSGGGVAEQFF.

This CDR3 is CASSLPSGTGAVEQYF. The CDR3 DNA follows: TGCGCCAGCAGCTTGCCGTCGGGGACAGGTGCGGTTGAGCAGTACTTC. The chain joins TRBV5-1 to TRBJ2-7; 8 nucleotides match TRBD1. Germline CDR1 is SGHRS and CDR2 is YFSETQ. This CDR3 has 16 residues. J gave up 7 bases and V 1 base, and 13 bases lay outside the gene matches.

This clonotype was seen a few times. The rearrangement uses TRBV7-9 and TRBJ2-3; TRBD1 is a possible D gene (6 bases). The CDR3 is 16 amino acids. The germline CDR1 and CDR2 sequences are SEHNR and FQNEAQ (reference sequence). The V end lost 5 bases, the J end lost 4 bases, and 19 bases lay between the germline ends. The CDR3 loop is CASSAPGQGSADTQYF. The CDR3, as DNA: TGTGCCAGCAGCGCCCCGGGGCAGGGGAGTGCAGATACGCAGTATTTT.

This clonotype was seen at least ten times. This chain joins TRBV27 and TRBJ2-1, with 8 bases identical to TRBD1. Germline V gives CDR1 MNHEY, CDR2 SMNVEV (reference sequence). The ends lost 4 bases at V and 6 bases at J; junction bases unmatched: 8. CDR3 length: 15 residues. The CDR3 sequence is CASSSINRGVNEQFF. CDR3 in DNA: TGTGCCAGCAGTTCCATCAACAGGGGGGTCAATGAGCAGTTCTTC.

This clonotype was recorded a few times. The J gene is TRBJ1-2, the V gene TRBV20-1, with TRBD1 matching 11 bases. V lost 2 bases to trimming and J lost 6 bases; unmatched junction nucleotides: 5. The CDR3 length is 14 residues. Germline assignment: CDR1 DFQATT and CDR2 SNEGSKA (reference sequence). The CDR3 here is CSARRDRGLNGYTF. CDR3 bases: TGCAGTGCTAGACGGGACAGGGGGTTAAATGGCTACACCTTC.

V and J are TRBV4-2 and TRBJ2-3, with D possibly TRBD1 on 6 matching bases. Germline-derived CDR1 and CDR2 are LGHNA and YNFKEQ. This CDR3 is 15 amino acids long. V was cut by 5 bases and J by 4 bases, with 16 bases left in between. This CDR3 reads CASSSRPGGPDTQYF. Written as DNA, the CDR3 is TGTGCCAGCAGCTCCCGGCCTGGGGGCCCAGATACGCAGTATTTT.

This clonotype was seen repeatedly, ten times or more. This chain connects TRBV29-1 to TRBJ2-3, with 10 nucleotides matching TRBD1. The CDR3 is made up of 13 amino acids. V gave up 7 bases and J gave up 3 bases; unmatched junction bases: 4. Germline V lookup: CDR1 SQVTM, CDR2 ANQGSEA. This chain's CDR3 is CSGRDRGTDTQYF. In DNA, the CDR3 is TGCAGCGGCCGGGACAGGGGAACAGATACGCAGTATTTT.

This clonotype was seen a handful of times. This chain connects TRBV7-2 to TRBJ1-2, with 12 bases lining up with TRBD1. The CDR3 is 15 amino acids. Trimming cost V 7 bases and J 6 bases; bases outside gene matches: 9. CDR1 is SGHTA and CDR2 is FQGNSA in the germline V gene. The CDR3: CASTRDRGLSNGYTF. The DNA of the CDR3 is TGTGCCAGCACCCGGGACAGGGGGCTTAGTAATGGCTACACCTTC.

This clonotype occurred a few times. The rearrangement uses TRBV6-5 and TRBJ1-2; 7 bases are a match to TRBD1. V shed 6 bases and J 6 bases; nucleotides not matched to a gene: 4. CDR1 and CDR2 (germline): MNHEY, SVGAGI. This CDR3 contains 12 residues. As DNA, the CDR3 is TGTGCCAGCAGGACCGACAGGGATGGCTACACCTTC. It translates to CASRTDRDGYTF.

This clonotype was seen a few times. CDR3 sequence: CSARDLSGTAPETQYF. CDR3 DNA: TGCAGTGCTAGAGATCTTTCCGGGACAGCCCCAGAGACCCAGTACTTC. The chain has TRBV20-1 and TRBJ2-5, with TRBD1 matching 7 bases. Germline V gene sequence: CDR1 DFQATT, CDR2 SNEGSKA (reference sequence). CDR3 length: 16 residues. V gave up 0 bases and J gave up 4 bases; unmatched junction bases: 11.

The sample holds many counts of this clonotype. The V call is TRBV20-1, the J call TRBJ2-3, with 7 bases fitting TRBD2. V trimming: 3 bases; J trimming: 5 bases; junction bases outside the gene matches: 2. In germline, CDR1 is DFQATT, CDR2 SNEGSKA (reference sequence). The length of the CDR3 is 12 residues. The CDR3 reads CSASGGKDTQYF. The CDR3 coding sequence is TGCAGTGCTAGCGGGGGGAAAGATACGCAGTATTTT.

The chain has TRBV9 and TRBJ1-1, with no clear D. The V end was cut by 0 bases, the J end by 1 base, with 7 bases between. The germline CDR1 and CDR2 sequences are SGDLS and YYNGEE. CDR3 length: 14 residues. The CDR3 DNA reads as TGTGCCAGCAGCGTAGTGGACCAGAACACTGAAGCTTTCTTT. Its translation: CASSVVDQNTEAFF. Full variable domain (rest looked up from reference TRBV9 and TRBJ1-1): DSGVTQTPKHLITATGQRVTLRCSPRSGDLSVYWYQQSLDQGLQFLIQYYNGEERAKGNILERFSAQQFPDLHSELNLSSLELGDSALYFCASSVVDQNTEAFFGQGTRLTVV.

This clonotype was counted only a few times. This chain joins TRBV28 and TRBJ2-7, with D perhaps matching TRBD2 (5 bases). This CDR3 region has 12 residues. Germline CDR1 is MDHEN and CDR2 is SYDVKM. V lost 5 bases to trimming and J lost 0 bases, with 5 bases between them. In DNA, the CDR3 is TGTGCCAGCAGTGGGAGCTCCTACGAGCAGTACGTC. Protein sequence: CASSGSSYEQYV.

This sequence joins TRBV7-3 and TRBJ2-3; D may correspond to TRBD1 or TRBD2 (7 bases each). Germline assignment: CDR1 SGHTA and CDR2 FQGTGA. Trimming took off 5 bases at V and 9 bases at J, with 30 bases between the two ends. The CDR3 runs to 18 residues. CDR3 loop: CASSLGGVRQGLAETQYF. Here the CDR3 DNA reads TGTGCCAGCAGCCTAGGGGGGGTTCGACAGGGCCTAGCGGAGACGCAGTATTTT.

The chain uses TRBV6-5 and TRBJ2-7; 7 bases agree with TRBD1. Germline CDR1 and CDR2: MNHEY and SVGAGI. CDR3 size: 13 residues. Trimming at V came to 7 bases and at J to 5 bases, leaving 8 bases not matched to a gene. This chain's CDR3 is CASTAAGGNEQYF. CDR3 in DNA: TGTGCCAGCACCGCGGCAGGGGGTAACGAGCAGTACTTC.

The rearrangement uses TRBV27 and TRBJ1-2, with unresolved D. CDR3 length: 13 amino acids. Germline lookup yields CDR1 MNHEY and CDR2 SMNVEV (reference sequence). V lost 6 bases, J lost 7 bases, and 15 bases lay in between. In nucleotides, the CDR3 is TGTGCCAGCAGCACCAGCGCGTGGGGTGGCTACACCTTC. It translates to CASSTSAWGGYTF.

This rearrangement joins TRBV11-3 to TRBJ1-1; no reliable D call. Germline V gene sequence: CDR1 SGHNT, CDR2 YENEEA. This CDR3 comprises 13 residues. V was shortened by 3 bases and J by 1 base, with 6 bases between the two germline ends. The CDR3 sequence is CASSFTKNTEAFF. CDR3 in DNA: TGTGCCAGCAGCTTTACAAAGAACACTGAAGCTTTCTTT.

In DNA form, the CDR3 reads TGCAGCGTCCTGGGCGGTGAAAAACTGTTTTTT. Translating gives CSVLGGEKLFF. The chain has TRBV29-1 and TRBJ1-4, with D hard to call. The CDR3 contains 11 residues. The germline V and J ends were trimmed by 6 bases and 7 bases, with 9 bases remaining between them. CDR1 and CDR2 from the germline V gene are SQVTM and ANQGSEA.

This clonotype has a count of ten or more. This rearrangement joins TRBV5-1 to TRBJ2-1; 9 bases match TRBD2. The CDR3 totals 13 residues. The germline V gene encodes CDR1 SGHRS and CDR2 YFSETQ. Trimming removed 5 bases from V and 7 bases from J; junction bases left unmatched: 4. The CDR3 bases are TGCGCCAGCAGTGGACTAGCGAGGAATGAGCAGTTCTTC. Translated: CASSGLARNEQFF.

The table lists this clonotype with many counts. The V and J genes are TRBV7-8 and TRBJ2-7, with D possibly matching TRBD1 (8 bases). The V end was cut by 1 base, the J end by 6 bases, with 16 bases between. Germline loops: CDR1 SGHVS, CDR2 FQNEAQ. The CDR3 sequence is 15 residues long. DNA of the CDR3: TGTGCCAGCAGCTTAGGCAGGGGGCGCGGGAGCGAGCAGTACGTC. It encodes CASSLGRGRGSEQYV.

This clonotype was recorded many times. J is TRBJ1-6 and V is TRBV7-2; D remains unclear. The CDR3 is 16 amino acids. CDR1 is SGHTA and CDR2 is FQGNSA in the germline V gene. Trimming pared 7 bases from V and 1 base from J, leaving 14 bases between. In DNA form, the CDR3 reads TGTGCCAGCACCCTCTCTACGGGTTCCTATAATTCACCCCTCCACTTT. This codes for CASTLSTGSYNSPLHF.

This clonotype was seen a handful of times. This chain links TRBV15 with TRBJ1-6; D remains ambiguous. Germline assignment: CDR1 LNHNV and CDR2 YYDKDF (reference sequence). The length of the CDR3 is 13 residues. Trimming removed 0 bases from V and 9 bases from J, with 6 bases in between. Written as DNA, the CDR3 is TGTGCCACCAGCAGAGATCTCGGTTCACCCCTCCACTTT. Its protein product is CATSRDLGSPLHF.

The gene calls are TRBV29-1 and TRBJ1-5; D is ambiguous. V lost 4 bases and J 3 bases, leaving 7 bases between the germline ends. The germline V gene encodes CDR1 SQVTM and CDR2 ANQGSEA. The length of the CDR3 is 12 residues. The DNA for the CDR3 is TGCAGCGTTGCGGCACCCAATCAGCCCCAGCATTTT. Encoded protein: CSVAAPNQPQHF.

The table lists this clonotype with many counts. V usage is TRBV2 and J usage is TRBJ2-1, with TRBD2 identical over 9 bases. The germline V gene has CDR1 SNHLY and CDR2 FYNNEI. With 5 bases clipped from V and 6 bases from J, the junction kept 8 bases outside the gene matches. The CDR3 is 15 amino acids. CDR3 amino acids: CASSRSAAGGNEQFF. CDR3 nucleotides: TGTGCCAGCAGTCGATCCGCAGCGGGGGGCAATGAGCAGTTCTTC.

In its sample, this clonotype was seen many times. J is TRBJ1-3 and V is TRBV5-1; no definite D call. Germline V gene sequence: CDR1 SGHRS, CDR2 YFSETQ. The CDR3 has 13 residues. V was trimmed by 3 bases and J by 2 bases, leaving 6 bases between them. DNA of the CDR3: TGCGCCAGCAGCTCCAAAACTGGAAACACCATATATTTT. Translation gives CASSSKTGNTIYF.